Following are 20 T cell receptor beta chains from one sample sequenced in a study of blood T cell repertoires in COVID-19. Clones were sequenced by immunoSEQ multiplex PCR, and TCRdb holds only the in-frame ones, with some missing. This sample has under 75,000 clones, with roughly 89% found just once. Input material: peripheral blood. These receptors were obtained from a man aged 25-40 years with acute or convalescent COVID-19.

The chain has TRBV7-9 and TRBJ2-2, with 8 bases fitting TRBD1. In germline, CDR1 is SEHNR, CDR2 FQNEAQ (reference sequence). The CDR3 sequence is 13 residues long. The V segment lost 11 bases and the J segment 5 bases; nucleotides outside the gene matches: 7. CDR3 in DNA: TGTGCCTCCCAGGGGGCTTGGACCGGGGAGCTGTTTTTT. Translation: CASQGAWTGELFF. Combining the CDR3 with reference TRBV7-9 and TRBJ2-2 gives the whole variable domain DTGVSQNPRHKITKRGQNVTFRCDPISEHNRLYWYRQTLGQGPEFLTYFQNEAQLEKSRLLSDRFSAERPKGSFSTLEIQRTEQGDSAMYLCASQGAWTGELFFGEGSRLTVL.

V gene TRBV2 combines with J gene TRBJ1-4; D not certain. CDR3 length equals 13 residues. The germline V gene encodes CDR1 SNHLY and CDR2 FYNNEI. Trimming cost V 4 bases and J 0 bases, with 3 bases left between them. CDR3 protein: CASSVTTNEKLFF. Written as DNA, the CDR3 is TGTGCCAGCAGTGTCACAACTAATGAAAAACTGTTTTTT.

V is TRBV29-1 and J is TRBJ2-1; no clear D. The ends were cut back, 6 bases at V and 8 bases at J, with 11 bases in the middle. Per the germline V gene, CDR1 is SQVTM and CDR2 is ANQGSEA. This CDR3 region has 11 residues. As DNA, the CDR3 is TGCAGCGTCGGGTGGAGCGATGAGCAGTTCTTC. Translation: CSVGWSDEQFF.

J is TRBJ1-2 and V is TRBV19; D is unresolved. CDR3 length equals 14 residues. Germline-derived CDR1 and CDR2 are LNHDA and SQIVND (reference sequence). Between the trimmed V and J ends, which lost 9 bases and 5 bases, there was a span of 19 bases. The CDR3 region is CASQDTGNVYGYTF. The CDR3, as DNA: TGTGCCAGCCAAGACACGGGGAATGTATATGGCTACACCTTC.

This chain joins TRBV10-3 and TRBJ1-2; 9 bases agree with TRBD1. V was clipped by 0 bases and J by 8 bases; unmatched bases: 7. Germline V gives CDR1 ENHRY, CDR2 SYGVKD. The CDR3 is 15 residues long. The CDR3 DNA reads as TGTGCCATCAGTGAGTCGATATCGGGACAGGGCGGCTACACCTTC. Translated, it gives CAISESISGQGGYTF.

The chain combines TRBV5-1 with TRBJ1-1; D remains ambiguous. Germline V CDR1 and CDR2: SGHRS, YFSETQ. The V end was cut by 4 bases, the J end by 1 base, with 8 bases between. The CDR3 consists of 13 residues. CDR3 sequence (DNA): TGCGCCAGCAGCAACTCGGGGAACACTGAAGCTTTCTTT. This codes for CASSNSGNTEAFF.

V is TRBV5-1 and J is TRBJ2-1; D may be TRBD1 (5 bases). Per germline, CDR1 SGHRS and CDR2 YFSETQ. V gave up 5 bases and J gave up 9 bases, with 15 bases separating them. The CDR3 runs 13 residues. The CDR3 protein is CASSHWGSGEQFF. DNA of the CDR3: TGCGCCAGCAGTCATTGGGGCAGTGGTGAGCAGTTCTTC.

The chain combines TRBV7-9 with TRBJ1-1, with 7 bases identical to TRBD1. Germline V gene lookup returns CDR1 SEHNR and CDR2 FQNEAQ (reference sequence). The V segment lost 5 bases and the J segment 4 bases; nucleotides outside the gene matches: 19. This CDR3 has 18 residues. CDR3 DNA sequence: TGTGCCAGCAGCCCTTTATCGGGGGGGAGGACAGGAGGCACTGAAGCTTTCTTT. Encoded protein: CASSPLSGGRTGGTEAFF.

J is TRBJ2-5 and V is TRBV3-1 (or the pseudogene TRBV3-2), with TRBD1 matching over 7 bases. With V trimmed by 6 bases and J by 4 bases, 2 bases remained unmatched. The CDR3 is 12 residues long. Germline V gene sequence: CDR1 LGHDT, CDR2 YNNKEL (reference sequence). CDR3 coding DNA: TGTGCCAGCAGGACAGGGCCAGAGACCCAGTACTTC. Amino acids: CASRTGPETQYF.

A few counts support this clone. J is TRBJ2-7 and V is TRBV4-3; 10 nucleotides agree with TRBD2. Germline V gene data show CDR1 as LGHNA and CDR2 as YSLEER. This CDR3 has 15 amino acids. V shed 0 bases, J shed 2 bases, and the junction held 1 base outside the gene matches. The CDR3 sequence is CASSQDLAGAYEQYF. CDR3 DNA sequence: TGCGCCAGCAGCCAAGATCTAGCGGGAGCCTACGAGCAGTACTTC.

This chain joins TRBV28 and TRBJ1-3, with D perhaps matching TRBD1 (5 bases). The CDR3 has 14 amino acids. Between the trimmed V and J ends, which lost 6 bases and 0 bases, there was a span of 9 bases. Germline values: CDR1 MDHEN, CDR2 SYDVKM. The CDR3 loop is CASSLQVSGNTIYF. The CDR3 DNA reads TGTGCCAGCAGCTTACAGGTCTCTGGAAACACCATATATTTT.

This clone appeared a few times. V gene TRBV15 combines with J gene TRBJ1-5, with 8 bases fitting TRBD1. The V gene's germline CDR1 is LNHNV and CDR2 YYDKDF (reference sequence). The CDR3 has 15 amino acids. V shed 1 base, J shed 2 bases, and the junction held 1 base outside the gene matches. CDR3 bases: TGTGCCACCAGCAGAGTGGACAGGGGCAATCAGCCCCAGCATTTT. Translating gives CATSRVDRGNQPQHF.

The V gene is TRBV18, the J gene TRBJ1-2; 8 bases line up with TRBD1. CDR3 length: 15 residues. V gave up 3 bases and J gave up 9 bases; unmatched junction bases: 12. Germline CDR1 KGHSH, CDR2 LQKENI. CDR3: CASSPSRGQGVSYTF. The CDR3 DNA is TGTGCCAGCTCACCTTCCCGAGGACAGGGTGTGAGCTACACCTTC.

Here the CDR3 DNA reads TGCGCCAGCAGCCAAGGGTTAGCGAGGAGCTCCTACAATGAGCAGTTCTTC. This gives the protein CASSQGLARSSYNEQFF. This chain connects TRBV4-1 to TRBJ2-1, with D possibly being TRBD2 (5 bases). The CDR3 has 17 amino acids. The ends were cut back, 1 base at V and 0 bases at J, with 13 bases in the middle. Germline V gives CDR1 MGHRA, CDR2 YSYEKL.

The gene calls are TRBV19 and TRBJ1-5; D ambiguous. There are 12 residues in the CDR3. Germline V gives CDR1 LNHDA, CDR2 SQIVND (reference sequence). Trimming took off 8 bases at V and 3 bases at J, with 8 bases between the two ends. CDR3 nucleotides: TGTGCCAGTGGAGGGTACAATCAGCCCCAGCATTTT. Its translation: CASGGYNQPQHF.

This chain connects TRBV24-1 to TRBJ2-2; TRBD1 agrees at 9 bases. This CDR3 region has 17 residues. Trimming took 5 bases from V and 6 from J; bases not matched to a gene: 12. Per germline, CDR1 KGHDR and CDR2 SFDVKD. In nucleotides, the CDR3 is TGTGCCACCAGTGTCGCCTTACGGACAGGGGACCCCGGGGAGCTGTTTTTT. Its translation is CATSVALRTGDPGELFF.

The chain carries TRBV10-3 and TRBJ2-1; no reliable D call. This CDR3 spans 13 amino acids. Germline lookup yields CDR1 ENHRY and CDR2 SYGVKD. V lost 2 bases, J lost 4 bases, and 6 bases lay in between. CDR3 loop: CAISETEYNEQFF. Here the CDR3 DNA reads TGTGCCATCAGTGAGACGGAGTACAATGAGCAGTTCTTC.

In its sample, this clone was seen once. The chain has TRBV18 and TRBJ1-3; TRBD1 aligns across 7 bases. The CDR3 runs 13 residues. Per germline, CDR1 KGHSH and CDR2 LQKENI. V lost 4 bases to trimming and J lost 5 bases; unmatched junction nucleotides: 2. The CDR3 spells CASSQGQRNTIYF. As DNA, the CDR3 is TGTGCCAGCTCACAGGGACAGAGAAACACCATATATTTT. Based on the CDR3 plus reference TRBV18 and TRBJ1-3, the full variable domain is NAGVMQNPRHLVRRRGQEARLRCSPMKGHSHVYWYRQLPEEGLKFMVYLQKENIIDESGMPKERFSAEFPKEGPSILRIQQVVRGDSAAYFCASSQGQRNTIYFGEGSWLTVV.

This rearrangement joins TRBV7-9 to TRBJ1-1; TRBD1 matches 10 bases. Trimming cost V 5 bases and J 3 bases; bases outside gene matches: 3. The CDR3 is 14 residues long. Germline V lookup: CDR1 SEHNR, CDR2 FQNEAQ (reference sequence). The DNA of the CDR3 is TGTGCCAGCAGCAAAGGGACAGGGGACACTGAAGCTTTCTTT. Its protein is CASSKGTGDTEAFF.

This clone was picked up a small number of times. This chain joins TRBV3-1 (or the pseudogene TRBV3-2) and TRBJ2-1; TRBD1 aligns across 10 bases. From germline, CDR1 is LGHDT and CDR2 YNNKEL (reference sequence). With V trimmed by 5 bases and J by 6 bases, 10 bases remained unmatched. The CDR3 contains 16 residues. CDR3 sequence reads: CASSLIAGTGVNEQFF. The DNA for the CDR3 is TGTGCCAGCAGCTTAATAGCCGGGACAGGGGTCAATGAGCAGTTCTTC.